Shown below are 15 T cell receptor beta chains from a single sample sequenced in a study of molecular identifiers for immune sequencing clone quantification. TCRdb reprocessed the PCR reads with MiXCR, giving one entry per CDR3 protein. The sample contains over 600,000 distinct CDR3 sequences, 15% to 20% of which appear only once. The sequenced sample was naive CD8+ T cells from blood, with Jurkat cell RNA spiked in. Subset: FACS-sorted CD8+CD4-CCR7+CD45RA+ naive T cells. The receptors were sampled from a human donor in good health. Some libraries in this study had Jurkat cell RNA spiked in.

This clonotype appeared a few times. The chain carries TRBV20-1 and TRBJ2-1, with TRBD2 matching 9 bases. Germline lookup yields CDR1 DFQATT and CDR2 SNEGSKA (reference sequence). This CDR3 is built from 14 residues. Trimming at V came to 4 bases and at J to 3 bases, leaving 4 bases not matched to a gene. The CDR3 DNA is TGCAGTGCTATCGGCGGGAGGGTCTACAATGAGCAGTTCTTC. It codes for CSAIGGRVYNEQFF.

To note about this clonotype: A much larger clone lies a single base off, so this may be a read error. V usage is TRBV19 and J usage is TRBJ2-1, with 8 nucleotides matching TRBD2. This CDR3 has 15 residues. Germline lookup yields CDR1 LNHDA and CDR2 SQIVND (reference sequence). CDR3 nucleotide sequence: TGTGCCGGTAGTATGTTGGCGGGAGGTCTGGATGAGCAGTTCTTC. It yields the protein CAGSMLAGGLDEQFF. Based on the CDR3 plus reference TRBV19 and TRBJ2-1, the full variable domain is DGGITQSPKYLFRKEGQNVTLSCEQNLNHDAMYWYRQDPGQGLRLIYYSQIVNDFQKGDIAEGYSVSREKKESFPLTVTSAQKNPTAFYLCAGSMLAGGLDEQFFGPGTRLTVL.

This clonotype was seen a few times. The chain couples TRBV28 to TRBJ2-5, with no clear D. Germline V gives CDR1 MDHEN, CDR2 SYDVKM. The ends were cut back, 1 base at V and 5 bases at J, with 8 bases in the middle. The CDR3 is 13 amino acids. The CDR3, as DNA: TGTGCCAGCAGTTTATTCCGTTCGGAGACCCAGTACTTC. It is translated as CASSLFRSETQYF.

This clonotype has ten or more counts. V is TRBV5-4 and J is TRBJ2-6; D perhaps matches TRBD2 (5 bases). The CDR3 spans 15 residues. Germline CDR1 SGHNT, CDR2 YYREEE (reference sequence). Trimming removed 0 bases at V and 7 bases at J, with 11 bases between. The CDR3 region has the DNA TGTGCCAGCAGCTTGGCTAGTACGGGAGCCAACGTCCTGACTTTC. As protein: CASSLASTGANVLTF.

This clonotype was counted only a few times. The chain has TRBV27 and TRBJ2-6, with D uncertain. The CDR3 has 19 residues. Germline CDR1 is MNHEY and CDR2 is SMNVEV (reference sequence). V was cut by 0 bases and J by 1 base, with 16 bases left in between. The CDR3 region has the DNA TGTGCCAGCAGTTTATCTATGTGGTCTGGAGCGTCTGGGGCCAACGTCCTGACTTTC. Amino acids: CASSLSMWSGASGANVLTF.

This clonotype showed up many times. This rearrangement joins TRBV6-5 to TRBJ1-1; maybe TRBD1 (6 bases). Germline V gene sequence: CDR1 MNHEY, CDR2 SVGAGI. This CDR3 contains 14 residues. V lost 4 bases and J lost 1, with 10 bases in between. CDR3 sequence: CASSLGHSNTEAFF. The DNA of the CDR3 is TGTGCCAGCAGTTTGGGACACTCGAACACTGAAGCTTTCTTT.

This clonotype showed up just a few times. The chain carries TRBV19 and TRBJ2-1, with 8 positions matching TRBD1. There are 15 residues in the CDR3. Germline V gives CDR1 LNHDA, CDR2 SQIVND (reference sequence). Germline trimming cut 3 bases from V and 5 bases from J; bases unmatched to any gene: 6. The CDR3 region is CASSIVGQANNEQFF. The CDR3, as DNA: TGTGCCAGTAGTATCGTGGGACAGGCAAACAATGAGCAGTTCTTC.

This chain uses TRBV6-2 or TRBV6-3 with TRBJ2-7; perhaps TRBD1 as D (8 bases). Germline V gene data show CDR1 as MNHEY and CDR2 as SVGEGT. The V gene lost 5 bases and the J gene lost 4 bases, with 15 bases spanning the gap. The CDR3 extends over 14 amino acids. CDR3 amino acids: CASSTTGGAYEQYF. Here the CDR3 DNA reads TGTGCCAGCAGTACCACAGGGGGGGCTTACGAGCAGTACTTC.

This clonotype was found many times. The chain recombines TRBV20-1 with TRBJ2-7, with 8 bases aligning to TRBD2. The CDR3 contains 14 residues. Germline V lookup: CDR1 DFQATT, CDR2 SNEGSKA (reference sequence). V dropped 2 bases and J dropped 4; count of bases not matched to a gene: 7. CDR3: CSARKGTRDYEQYF. In nucleotides, the CDR3 is TGCAGTGCTAGAAAAGGGACTAGAGATTACGAGCAGTACTTC.

In its sample, this clonotype was seen many times. The chain joins TRBV6-2 or TRBV6-3 to TRBJ2-2; 9 nucleotides match TRBD1. The V segment lost 6 bases and the J segment 6 bases; nucleotides outside the gene matches: 8. The CDR3 runs to 15 residues. In germline, CDR1 is MNHEY, CDR2 SVGEGT. The CDR3 protein is CASSRGTGLAGELFF. In nucleotides, the CDR3 is TGTGCCAGCAGCAGGGGGACAGGGCTAGCCGGGGAGCTGTTTTTT.

This clonotype has at least ten counts. V usage is TRBV6-2 or TRBV6-3 and J usage is TRBJ1-5, with no clear D. CDR3 length: 15 residues. Germline V gives CDR1 MNHEY, CDR2 SVGEGT. V lost 4 bases and J lost 2, with 12 bases in between. The CDR3 here is CASSSLSAGNQPQHF. CDR3 DNA: TGTGCCAGCAGTTCCCTCTCTGCGGGCAATCAGCCCCAGCATTTT.

The table lists this clonotype with many counts. This rearrangement joins TRBV12-3 or TRBV12-4 to TRBJ2-3; D is tentatively TRBD1 or TRBD2 (5 bases each). V lost 5 bases to trimming and J lost 0 bases, with 18 bases between them. The CDR3 totals 17 residues. The DNA of the CDR3 is TGTGCCAGCAGTGTAAAAGGGACGGTTTATAGCACAGATACGCAGTATTTT. It is translated as CASSVKGTVYSTDTQYF.

This chain connects TRBV15 to TRBJ2-7, with 7 positions matching TRBD2. The J segment lost 6 bases and the V segment lost 1 base, leaving 12 bases of the junction unmatched. Per the germline V gene, CDR1 is LNHNV and CDR2 is YYDKDF (reference sequence). This CDR3 comprises 16 residues. In nucleotides, the CDR3 is TGTGCCACCAGCAGAGTGCCCCGGGAGGACGTCCGCGAGCAGTACTTC. The encoded protein is CATSRVPREDVREQYF.

The table lists this clonotype with many counts. The J gene is TRBJ1-5, the V gene TRBV30; 8 nucleotides match TRBD1. CDR1 is GTSNPN, CDR2 SVGIG, per germline (reference sequence). V was clipped by 8 bases and J by 2 bases; unmatched bases: 2. The CDR3 is 12 amino acids. The CDR3 DNA reads TGTGCCGTGGACAGGGGCAATCAGCCCCAGCATTTT. It codes for CAVDRGNQPQHF.

This clonotype has a count of ten or more. The chain has TRBV4-2 and TRBJ2-5, with D possibly TRBD2 on 6 matching bases. V was cut by 1 base and J by 5 bases, with 17 bases left in between. Germline V CDR1 and CDR2: LGHNA, YNFKEQ. This CDR3 spans 16 amino acids. CDR3: CASSQVLEGLSETQYF. Here the CDR3 DNA reads TGTGCCAGCAGCCAAGTTCTGGAGGGCCTATCCGAGACCCAGTACTTC.